These 21 T cell receptor beta chains were all obtained from the same sample, sequenced in a study of control samples from healthy donors and cancer patients. Some clones are missing from TCRdb's copy, which holds only in-frame ones; the method was immunoSEQ multiplex PCR. The table includes about 77,000 clones, around 92% detected once. The sequencing sample was made of blood. Source of these receptors: a woman in her fifties or sixties in good health.

The V gene is TRBV7-2, the J gene TRBJ2-2; 10 nucleotides line up with TRBD1. Losses at the gene ends were 5 bases for V and 6 bases for J; bases not matched to a gene: 9. The CDR3 consists of 16 residues. Germline V gene sequence: CDR1 SGHTA, CDR2 FQGNSA. CDR3 protein: CASSQGQGFISGELFF. In DNA, the CDR3 is TGTGCCAGCAGCCAGGGACAGGGGTTTATATCCGGGGAGCTGTTTTTT.

The rearrangement uses TRBV3-1 (or the pseudogene TRBV3-2) and TRBJ2-3, with D possibly TRBD2 on 5 matching bases. V was shortened by 1 base and J by 4 bases, with 9 bases between the two germline ends. The CDR3 consists of 14 residues. The V gene's germline CDR1 is LGHDT and CDR2 YNNKEL (reference sequence). CDR3 protein: CASSQVTGADTQYF. CDR3 coding DNA: TGTGCCAGCAGCCAAGTTACCGGGGCAGATACGCAGTATTTT.

The chain combines TRBV28 with TRBJ1-3; D is unclear. V lost 2 bases and J lost 0, with 8 bases in between. Germline loops: CDR1 MDHEN, CDR2 SYDVKM. The CDR3 length is 15 residues. The CDR3 sequence: CASSLTQISGNTIYF. The CDR3 bases are TGTGCCAGCAGTTTAACTCAGATCTCTGGAAACACCATATATTTT.

This chain links TRBV29-1 with TRBJ2-2; 10 bases align to TRBD1. The length of the CDR3 is 16 residues. V lost 6 bases and J lost 0; bases outside the gene matches: 7. The germline V gene encodes CDR1 SQVTM and CDR2 ANQGSEA. CDR3 sequence (DNA): TGCAGCGTCAGCGACAGGGGGCTATCGAACACCGGGGAGCTGTTTTTT. Translated: CSVSDRGLSNTGELFF.

The V gene is TRBV21-1, the J gene TRBJ1-5; TRBD1 is taken as the D call from the table, unchecked against the DNA. TRBV21-1 is classified as a pseudogene. This CDR3 comprises 16 residues. The CDR3 spells CASSKVRPGPNQPQHF. CDR3 sequence (DNA): TGTGCCAGCAGCAAAGTGAGGCCAGGGCCTAATCAGCCCCAGCATTTT.

The gene calls are TRBV5-1 and TRBJ2-1, with D tentatively TRBD2 (6 bases). V lost 2 bases to trimming and J lost 7 bases, with 13 bases between them. CDR1 and CDR2 (germline): SGHRS, YFSETQ. The CDR3 extends over 14 amino acids. The CDR3, as DNA: TGCGCCAGCAGCTTTCTAGCGCAGTCAAATGAGCAGTTCTTC. It is translated as CASSFLAQSNEQFF.

The rearrangement joins TRBV28 to TRBJ2-1; D perhaps matches TRBD1 (6 bases). From germline, CDR1 is MDHEN and CDR2 SYDVKM. The V and J ends lost 2 bases and 9 bases respectively, with 11 bases between them. CDR3 length equals 13 residues. DNA of the CDR3: TGTGCCAGCAGTTTACTAGGGGGAAGTGAGCAGTTCTTC. Translation gives CASSLLGGSEQFF.

V is TRBV6-2 or TRBV6-3 and J is TRBJ2-3; 10 positions match TRBD2. CDR1 and CDR2 from the germline V gene are MNHEY and SVGEGT. There are 15 residues in the CDR3. The V and J ends lost 0 bases and 8 bases, in that order; junction bases with no gene match: 5. The CDR3 bases are TGTGCCAGCAGTTACTCTGCTAGCGGGGGAGGTACGCAGTATTTT. Translation: CASSYSASGGGTQYF.

The CDR3, as DNA: TGTGCCAGTAGCCCTCTAGCGGGAGGTGTGAGGGAAAACATTCAGTACTTC. Amino acid sequence: CASSPLAGGVRENIQYF. The V and J genes are TRBV19 and TRBJ2-4, with 11 bases fitting TRBD2. The CDR3 loop spans 17 amino acids. Trimming at V came to 6 bases and at J to 5 bases, leaving 12 bases not matched to a gene. Germline V gene data show CDR1 as LNHDA and CDR2 as SQIVND (reference sequence).

V is TRBV6-2 or TRBV6-3 and J is TRBJ1-2; D gene uncertain. V was pared by 3 bases and J by 2 bases, with 10 bases between. Looked up from germline, CDR1 is MNHEY and CDR2 is SVGEGT. The CDR3 contains 14 residues. The CDR3 DNA is TGTGCCAGCAGTTATCGGTTCGGAAACTATGGCTACACCTTC. Amino acids: CASSYRFGNYGYTF.

V usage is TRBV7-9 and J usage is TRBJ2-4; no clear D. This CDR3 has 11 amino acids. Germline CDR1 SEHNR, CDR2 FQNEAQ (reference sequence). Trimming took off 5 bases at V and 6 bases at J, with 5 bases between the two ends. CDR3 nucleotides: TGTGCCAGCAGCCGGACAAACATTCAGTACTTC. It codes for CASSRTNIQYF.

The count of this clone is one. The chain couples TRBV25-1 to TRBJ1-2, with 11 bases aligning to TRBD1. This CDR3 is 16 amino acids long. The J segment lost 4 bases and the V segment lost 6 bases, leaving 10 bases of the junction unmatched. The germline gives CDR1 MGHDK, CDR2 SYGVNS. The DNA for the CDR3 is TGTGCCAGCAGCGTCCCCGGGACAGGGGGTCCCTATGGCTACACCTTC. Translating gives CASSVPGTGGPYGYTF.

This clone was found a few times. The chain links TRBV7-2 to TRBJ2-3; D remains ambiguous. Trimming took 6 bases from V and 2 from J, leaving 3 bases between them. CDR3 size: 11 residues. CDR1 is SGHTA and CDR2 is FQGNSA in the germline V gene. This chain's CDR3 is CASRTTDTQYF. In nucleotides, the CDR3 is TGTGCCAGCAGGACCACAGATACGCAGTATTTT.

The chain is built from TRBV7-9 and TRBJ2-1; TRBD2 aligns across 11 bases. Germline V gives CDR1 SEHNR, CDR2 FQNEAQ (reference sequence). The CDR3 runs 14 residues. Trimming at V came to 6 bases and at J to 4 bases, leaving 2 bases not matched to a gene. For the CDR3, the DNA is TGTGCCAGCAGAGGGACTAGCGGATACAATGAGCAGTTCTTC. Translation: CASRGTSGYNEQFF. The whole variable domain, remainder taken from reference TRBV7-9 and TRBJ2-1, is DTGVSQNPRHKITKRGQNVTFRCDPISEHNRLYWYRQTLGQGPEFLTYFQNEAQLEKSRLLSDRFSAERPKGSFSTLEIQRTEQGDSAMYLCASRGTSGYNEQFFGPGTRLTVL.

The rearrangement joins TRBV5-1 to TRBJ2-1; 7 bases are a match to TRBD1. There are 13 residues in the CDR3. From germline, CDR1 is SGHRS and CDR2 YFSETQ. V lost 4 bases, J lost 4 bases, and 2 bases stayed unmatched. CDR3 residues: CASSPGQYNEQFF. The CDR3 nucleotides are TGCGCCAGCAGCCCGGGACAGTACAATGAGCAGTTCTTC.

The genes are TRBV5-1 and TRBJ2-5; the D gene is possibly TRBD1 (6 bases). The CDR3 loop spans 14 amino acids. CDR1 and CDR2 (germline): SGHRS, YFSETQ. V dropped 4 bases and J dropped 2 bases, with 12 bases sitting between them. In DNA, the CDR3 is TGCGCCAGCAGCCTGACAGGCGGTCAAGAGACCCAGTACTTC. As protein: CASSLTGGQETQYF.

J is TRBJ1-5 and V is TRBV7-8; TRBD1 is a possible D gene (5 bases). With 2 bases removed from V and 3 bases from J, the gap between germline ends came to 11 bases. This CDR3 comprises 15 residues. Looked up from germline, CDR1 is SGHVS and CDR2 is FQNEAQ. DNA of the CDR3: TGTGCCAGCAGCTTATCCGGGGGTTACAATCAGCCCCAGCATTTT. Its translation: CASSLSGGYNQPQHF.

This chain joins TRBV4-1 and TRBJ2-4, with D perhaps TRBD2 (6 bases). Trimming stripped 3 bases from V and 0 bases from J, with 18 bases between. The CDR3 loop spans 18 amino acids. Per germline, CDR1 MGHRA and CDR2 YSYEKL. The CDR3 DNA follows: TGCGCCAGCAGCCAGTCTTGGCGCGGGACCTTAGCCAAAAACATTCAGTACTTC. This codes for CASSQSWRGTLAKNIQYF.

By its share, this clone is medium-sized. As DNA, the CDR3 is TGCGCCAGCAGCTGGGGTGAAGGGCAGCCCCAGCATTTT. It specifies CASSWGEGQPQHF. The chain has TRBV5-1 and TRBJ1-5, with unresolved D. Germline CDR1 is SGHRS and CDR2 is YFSETQ. The V gene lost 3 bases and the J gene lost 7 bases, with 11 bases spanning the gap. This CDR3 is built from 13 residues.

The CDR3 sequence is CAWSIQGNSPLHF. The DNA for the CDR3 is TGTGCCTGGAGTATACAGGGTAATTCACCCCTCCACTTT. The chain carries TRBV30 and TRBJ1-6; maybe TRBD1 (6 bases). The CDR3 covers 13 residues. V dropped 2 bases and J dropped 6 bases, with 8 bases sitting between them. Germline values: CDR1 GTSNPN, CDR2 SVGIG (reference sequence). Full variable domain (rest looked up from reference TRBV30 and TRBJ1-6): SQTIHQWPATLVQPVGSPLSLECTVEGTSNPNLYWYRQAAGRGLQLLFYSVGIGQISSEVPQNLSASRPQDRQFILSSKKLLLSDSGFYLCAWSIQGNSPLHFGNGTRLTVT.

CDR3 in amino acids: CAFGQGGYEQYF. The CDR3 DNA is TGTGCTTTTGGGCAGGGGGGGTACGAGCAGTACTTC. This chain links TRBV30 with TRBJ2-7; D is tentatively TRBD1 or TRBD2 (7 bases each). CDR1 and CDR2 (germline): GTSNPN, SVGIG (reference sequence). The CDR3 runs 12 residues.